One sample yielded the 11 T cell receptor beta chains listed below, sequenced in a study of Ad26.COV2.S vaccination and SARS-CoV-2 variants. This table comes from immunoSEQ multiplex PCR, and its TCRdb copy is limited to in-frame clones, with some not included. The sample includes approximately 140,000 clones, approximately 90% of them seen just once. Specimen: peripheral blood, collected after recovery from COVID-19. These receptors all come from a human donor who had recovered from COVID-19.

The chain links TRBV24-1 to TRBJ2-1; tentative D call: TRBD2 (7 bases). The CDR3 extends over 12 amino acids. Germline assignment: CDR1 KGHDR and CDR2 SFDVKD. The germline V and J ends were trimmed by 3 bases and 13 bases, with 12 bases remaining between them. CDR3 nucleotide sequence: TGTGCCACCAGTGATAGGGGGGGACTACAGTTCTTC. Its protein is CATSDRGGLQFF.

This clone was observed a single time. The chain has TRBV6-5 and TRBJ1-5, with unresolved D. The CDR3 is 15 amino acids. Per germline, CDR1 MNHEY and CDR2 SVGAGI. V lost 0 bases, J lost 6 bases, and 12 bases lay in between. The CDR3 reads CASSYSRRGGQPQHF. The CDR3, as DNA: TGTGCCAGCAGTTACTCGAGGCGGGGAGGTCAGCCCCAGCATTTT.

The chain recombines TRBV5-5 with TRBJ1-1; weak D call: TRBD1 (5 bases). CDR3 size: 14 residues. Germline CDR1 and CDR2: SGHKS and YYEKEE (reference sequence). V was pared by 0 bases and J by 11 bases, with 17 bases between. CDR3 nucleotide sequence: TGTGCCAGCAGCTTGGGAGGGGTCGGCAGGGAGGCTTTCTTT. Translating gives CASSLGGVGREAFF.

V is TRBV15 and J is TRBJ1-5; D may be TRBD1 (6 bases). Trimming left V 5 bases short and J 6 bases short, with 14 bases between. The CDR3 is made up of 14 amino acids. From germline, CDR1 is LNHNV and CDR2 YYDKDF (reference sequence). In nucleotides, the CDR3 is TGTGCCACCAGCCGGGCAGGGGACGGTCAGCCCCAGCATTTT. Translation gives CATSRAGDGQPQHF.

This clone occurred a few times. The chain links TRBV30 to TRBJ2-3; possible D gene TRBD2, 6 bases. The CDR3 loop spans 17 amino acids. CDR1 GTSNPN and CDR2 SVGIG come from the germline V gene (reference sequence). Trimming removed 7 bases at V and 4 bases at J, with 27 bases between. The CDR3 sequence: CASPPVLDGRRADTQYF. The CDR3 DNA follows: TGTGCCTCCCCTCCAGTGTTGGATGGCAGGAGGGCAGATACGCAGTATTTT.

The chain has TRBV28 and TRBJ1-6; TRBD1 matches 7 bases. The length of the CDR3 is 21 residues. The V gene's germline CDR1 is MDHEN and CDR2 SYDVKM. V lost 4 bases and J lost 3; bases outside the gene matches: 21. The CDR3 DNA sequence: TGTGCCAGCAGTTACGGGGGGGACAGACGATACTCTAGCCTCTATAATTCACCCCTCCACTTT. Protein sequence: CASSYGGDRRYSSLYNSPLHF. Combining the CDR3 with reference TRBV28 and TRBJ1-6 gives the whole variable domain DVKVTQSSRYLVKRTGEKVFLECVQDMDHENMFWYRQDPGLGLRLIYFSYDVKMKEKGDIPEGYSVSREKKERFSLILESASTNQTSMYLCASSYGGDRRYSSLYNSPLHFGNGTRLTVT.

Of note for this clone: Compared with germline, one end of the junction differs, possibly owing to a read error. J is TRBJ1-2 and V is TRBV28; no firm D call. Germline CDR1 MDHEN, CDR2 SYDVKM. CDR3 size: 8 residues. This chain's CDR3 is CASSPSAF. For the CDR3, the DNA is TGTGCCAGCAGTCCTTCTGCCTTC.

V gene TRBV7-6 combines with J gene TRBJ1-4; weak D call: TRBD1 (5 bases). The V gene lost 0 bases and the J gene lost 7 bases, with 12 bases spanning the gap. This CDR3 has 15 residues. Germline CDR1 and CDR2: SGHVS and FNYEAQ. CDR3 region: CASSLASQQGEKLFF. The DNA of the CDR3 is TGTGCCAGCAGCTTAGCCTCTCAGCAGGGTGAAAAACTGTTTTTT.

The chain employs TRBV29-1 and TRBJ2-2; the D gene is possibly TRBD2 (5 bases). Between the trimmed V and J ends, which lost 3 bases and 6 bases, there was a span of 8 bases. The length of the CDR3 is 12 residues. The germline V gene encodes CDR1 SQVTM and CDR2 ANQGSEA. CDR3 region: CSVDLAAGELFF. CDR3 DNA sequence: TGCAGCGTTGACCTAGCCGCCGGGGAGCTGTTTTTT.

The chain employs TRBV29-1 and TRBJ1-2; TRBD1 is a possible D gene (5 bases). Germline loops: CDR1 SQVTM, CDR2 ANQGSEA. V lost 4 bases to trimming and J lost 4 bases, with 13 bases between them. The CDR3 consists of 13 residues. The chain's CDR3 is CSVVAPRAYGYTF. The CDR3 coding sequence is TGCAGCGTTGTGGCCCCCAGGGCCTATGGCTACACCTTC.

This clone was picked up one time. This sequence joins TRBV12-3 or TRBV12-4 and TRBJ1-6; D call uncertain. This CDR3 is 12 amino acids long. The ends were cut back, 5 bases at V and 14 bases at J, with 13 bases in the middle. This CDR3 is CASSKVGQTLHF. CDR3 DNA: TGTGCCAGCAGTAAGGTCGGGCAGACCCTCCACTTT.